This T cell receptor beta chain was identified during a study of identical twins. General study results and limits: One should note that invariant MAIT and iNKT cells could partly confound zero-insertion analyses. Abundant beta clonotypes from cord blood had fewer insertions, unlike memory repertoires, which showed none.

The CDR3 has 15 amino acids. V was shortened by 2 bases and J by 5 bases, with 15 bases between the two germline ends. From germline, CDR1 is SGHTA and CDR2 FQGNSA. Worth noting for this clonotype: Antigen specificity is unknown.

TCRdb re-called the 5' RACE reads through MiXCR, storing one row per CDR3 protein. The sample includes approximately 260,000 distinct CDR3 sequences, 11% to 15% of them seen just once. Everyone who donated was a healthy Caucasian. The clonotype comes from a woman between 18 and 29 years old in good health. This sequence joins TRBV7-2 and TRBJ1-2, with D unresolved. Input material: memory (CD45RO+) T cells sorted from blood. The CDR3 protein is CASSLKIRGSYGYTF. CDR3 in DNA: TGTGCCAGCAGCTTAAAGATCAGAGGGTCGTATGGCTACACCTTC.